This T cell receptor (beta chain) derives from a study of cytomegalovirus exposure and HLA in healthy donors. Study observations and caveats: In vitro work confirmed that a few CMV-associated chains recognize CMV antigens. The dataset shows that most TCR sequences were rare, while some public TCRs occurred in many donors. Reports showed the classifier diagnosing cytomegalovirus status with high specificity and sensitivity. Cytomegalovirus-associated status was assigned to around 160 TCR beta chains.

Notes on this clone: As yet, its antigen is unknown.

V was cut by 3 bases and J by 0 bases, with 12 bases left in between. This CDR3 is built from 16 residues. Germline CDR1 is LNHDA and CDR2 is SQIVND (reference sequence). TCRdb's table, derived via immunoSEQ multiplex PCR, lists solely in-frame clones and lacks some. The sample lists roughly 120,000 clones, roughly nine tenths occurring once. Sequencing was carried out using PBMCs. The genes are TRBV19 and TRBJ1-3, with D maybe TRBD1 (6 bases). The clonotype was recovered from a man aged 25 to 40 in good health and CMV-seronegative. The CDR3: CASSMTGVYSGNTIYF. CDR3 nucleotide sequence: TGTGCCAGTAGTATGACAGGTGTTTACTCTGGAAACACCATATATTTT. The full variable domain, its missing parts supplied by reference TRBV19 and TRBJ1-3, is DGGITQSPKYLFRKEGQNVTLSCEQNLNHDAMYWYRQDPGQGLRLIYYSQIVNDFQKGDIAEGYSVSREKKESFPLTVTSAQKNPTAFYLCASSMTGVYSGNTIYFGEGSWLTVV.